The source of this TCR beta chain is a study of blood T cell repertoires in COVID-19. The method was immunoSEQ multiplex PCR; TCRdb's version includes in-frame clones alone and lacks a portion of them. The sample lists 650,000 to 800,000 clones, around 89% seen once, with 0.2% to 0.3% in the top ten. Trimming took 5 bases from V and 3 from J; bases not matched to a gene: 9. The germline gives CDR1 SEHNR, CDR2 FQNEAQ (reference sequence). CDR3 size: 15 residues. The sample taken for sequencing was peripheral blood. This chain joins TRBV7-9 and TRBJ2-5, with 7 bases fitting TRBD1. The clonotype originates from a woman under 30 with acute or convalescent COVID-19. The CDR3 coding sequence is TGTGCCAGCAGCCCGGGCAGGGGGTCCGAAGAGACCCAGTACTTC. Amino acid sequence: CASSPGRGSEETQYF.